These T cell receptor beta chains were read from a single sample in a study of regulatory T cells in long-lasting Graves disease. TCRdb called the multiplex PCR reads again in MiXCR, with one record for every CDR3 protein. The sample shows about 470,000 distinct CDR3 sequences, 20% of them seen only once. The sample was peripheral blood mononuclear cells (PBMCs), taken when the disease was refractory, from a patient treated with antithyroid drugs. The receptors were gathered from a female donor with Graves disease. Each CDR3 is given with its conserved first and last residue. A D gene is named only where the DNA matches it firmly. Some rows mark clone size as missing; the rest say once, few, many or name a class of expanded clone.

clone size: -
CDR3 length: 14
J gene: TRBJ2-5
V gene: TRBV7-3
D gene: -
CDR3 DNA: TGTGCCAGCAGCCCCCGTCGGTTCGGAGAGACCCAGTACTTC
CDR3 protein: CASSPRRFGETQYF

clone size: few
CDR3 length: 15
J gene: TRBJ2-1
V gene: TRBV5-1
D gene: -
CDR3 DNA: TGCGCCAGCACCTTGGGGGGGGGCGTAACAAATGAGCAGTTCTTC
CDR3 protein: CASTLGGGVTNEQFF

clone size: -
CDR3 length: 16
J gene: TRBJ2-1
V gene: TRBV5-1
D gene: -
CDR3 DNA: TGCGCCAGCAGCGTGGTGGAGGGGCTCTCCAACAATGAGCAGTTCTTC
CDR3 protein: CASSVVEGLSNNEQFF

clone size: few
CDR3 length: 12
J gene: TRBJ2-1
V gene: TRBV5-1
D gene: -
CDR3 DNA: TGCGCCAGCAGCTTGAACTGGAATGAGCAGTTCTTC
CDR3 protein: CASSLNWNEQFF

clone size: -
CDR3 length: 15
J gene: TRBJ2-1
V gene: TRBV5-1
D gene: -
CDR3 DNA: TGCGCCAGCAGTCATGAGAGCGGCTCCTACAATGAGCAGTTCTTC
CDR3 protein: CASSHESGSYNEQFF

clone size: many
CDR3 length: 11
J gene: TRBJ2-5
V gene: TRBV28
D gene: -
CDR3 DNA: TGTGCCAGCACCGGGAGAGAGACCCAGTACTTC
CDR3 protein: CASTGRETQYF

clone size: few
CDR3 length: 16
J gene: TRBJ1-1
V gene: TRBV5-6
D gene: TRBD1
CDR3 DNA: TGTGCCAGCAGCAGGTTGGGGACAGTTGAAAACACTGAAGCTTTCTTT
CDR3 protein: CASSRLGTVENTEAFF

clone size: -
CDR3 length: 14
J gene: TRBJ2-7
V gene: TRBV9
D gene: TRBD2
CDR3 DNA: TGTGCCAGCAGCGTAGGAGCGGGAGGGCTCGAGCAGTACTTC
CDR3 protein: CASSVGAGGLEQYF

clone size: -
CDR3 length: 14
J gene: TRBJ2-7
V gene: TRBV19
D gene: -
CDR3 DNA: TGTGCCAGTAGTATACCCGGGAACCCCTACGAGCAGTACTTC
CDR3 protein: CASSIPGNPYEQYF

clone size: once
CDR3 length: 15
J gene: TRBJ1-1
V gene: TRBV4-1
D gene: -
CDR3 DNA: TGCGCCAGCAGCCAAGCCCGGGACTCTAGGGCTGAAGCTTTCTTT
CDR3 protein: CASSQARDSRAEAFF

clone size: -
CDR3 length: 23
J gene: TRBJ1-1
V gene: TRBV10-3
D gene: -
CDR3 DNA: -
CDR3 protein: CATTVWNTEAFFGQGTSLYKAFF

clone size: -
CDR3 length: 14
J gene: TRBJ2-7
V gene: TRBV7-3
D gene: -
CDR3 DNA: TGTGCCAGCAGTGCAGGGTGGAGGTTCTACGAGCAGTACTTC
CDR3 protein: CASSAGWRFYEQYF

clone size: -
CDR3 length: 18
J gene: TRBJ1-2
V gene: TRBV6-1
D gene: -
CDR3 DNA: TGTGCCAGCAGTGCCGCTCTGGGGGATGAGACCTCTAACTATGGCTACACCTTC
CDR3 protein: CASSAALGDETSNYGYTF

clone size: many
CDR3 length: 13
J gene: TRBJ2-5
V gene: TRBV4-3
D gene: -
CDR3 DNA: TGTGCCAGCAGTCAGGACAGCCAAGAGACCCAGTACTTC
CDR3 protein: CASSQDSQETQYF

clone size: many
CDR3 length: 12
J gene: TRBJ1-5
V gene: TRBV19
D gene: -
CDR3 DNA: TGTGCCAGTAGTGAACGACGGCAGCCCCAGCATTTT
CDR3 protein: CASSERRQPQHF

clone size: few
CDR3 length: 14
J gene: TRBJ2-7
V gene: TRBV5-1
D gene: -
CDR3 DNA: TGCGCCAGCAGCGACCTAGCTAGATCCTACGAGCAGTACTTC
CDR3 protein: CASSDLARSYEQYF

clone size: many
CDR3 length: 16
J gene: TRBJ2-5
V gene: TRBV12-3/TRBV12-4
D gene: TRBD1
CDR3 DNA: TGTGCCAGCAGTTCTCTCCTCCGGGACAGCCAAGAGACCCAGTACTTC
CDR3 protein: CASSSLLRDSQETQYF

clone size: many
CDR3 length: 16
J gene: TRBJ2-2
V gene: TRBV7-9
D gene: TRBD1
CDR3 DNA: TGTGCCAGCAGCGGGGGACAGATTACCCACACCGGGGAGCTGTTTTTT
CDR3 protein: CASSGGQITHTGELFF

clone size: once
CDR3 length: 14
J gene: TRBJ1-1
V gene: TRBV5-4
D gene: -
CDR3 DNA: TGTGCCAGCAGCTTAGAGACAGCCCTCGGTGAAGCTTTCTTT
CDR3 protein: CASSLETALGEAFF

clone size: many
CDR3 length: 14
J gene: TRBJ2-7
V gene: TRBV11-2
D gene: -
CDR3 DNA: TGTGCCAGCAGCTTGTCCGGGACCCTCTACGAGCAGTACTTC
CDR3 protein: CASSLSGTLYEQYF

clone size: -
CDR3 length: 18
J gene: TRBJ2-3
V gene: TRBV2
D gene: -
CDR3 DNA: TGTGCCAGCAGGTGGACTGAAAGGTCCGGCGGGAGCACAGATACGCAGTATTTT
CDR3 protein: CASRWTERSGGSTDTQYF

clone size: few
CDR3 length: 12
J gene: TRBJ1-1
V gene: TRBV29-1
D gene: TRBD1
CDR3 DNA: TGCAGCGCCGACAGGGCGGGTACTGAAGCTTTCTTT
CDR3 protein: CSADRAGTEAFF

clone size: many
CDR3 length: 12
J gene: TRBJ2-7
V gene: TRBV20-1
D gene: -
CDR3 DNA: TGCAGTGCTAGAAGCGGTACAGGGGAGCAGTACTTC
CDR3 protein: CSARSGTGEQYF

clone size: many
CDR3 length: 15
J gene: TRBJ1-1
V gene: TRBV30
D gene: -
CDR3 DNA: TGTGCCTGGAGCCGGGGGGCAGCGATGAACACTGAAGCTTTCTTT
CDR3 protein: CAWSRGAAMNTEAFF

clone size: -
CDR3 length: 12
J gene: TRBJ2-1
V gene: TRBV6-1
D gene: -
CDR3 DNA: TGTGCCAGCAGTCTCGGGTGGGATGAGCAGTTCTTC
CDR3 protein: CASSLGWDEQFF

clone size: few
CDR3 length: 15
J gene: TRBJ2-7
V gene: TRBV29-1
D gene: TRBD2
CDR3 DNA: TGCAGCGTTGAAACCGGGACTAGCGGTCTTTCCGAGCAGTACTTC
CDR3 protein: CSVETGTSGLSEQYF

clone size: -
CDR3 length: 15
J gene: TRBJ1-2
V gene: TRBV20-1
D gene: TRBD1
CDR3 DNA: TGCAGTGGCCTTAAAGGGACAGGGGTTTTCTATGGCTACACCTTC
CDR3 protein: CSGLKGTGVFYGYTF

clone size: many
CDR3 length: 10
J gene: TRBJ1-1
V gene: TRBV2
D gene: -
CDR3 DNA: TGTGCCAGCGTAGCAGCTGAAGCTTTCTTT
CDR3 protein: CASVAAEAFF

clone size: -
CDR3 length: 14
J gene: TRBJ2-7
V gene: TRBV3-1
D gene: -
CDR3 DNA: TGTGCCAGCAGCCTCGGGACGGCTGCCTACGAGCAGTACTTC
CDR3 protein: CASSLGTAAYEQYF

clone size: many
CDR3 length: 9
J gene: TRBJ2-7
V gene: TRBV6-1
D gene: -
CDR3 DNA: TGTGCCAGCAGTTACGAGCAGTACTTC
CDR3 protein: CASSYEQYF

clone size: -
CDR3 length: 14
J gene: TRBJ2-7
V gene: TRBV15
D gene: -
CDR3 DNA: TGTGCCACCAGCAGAGCCCTACCGGGACGCCGTCAGTACTTC
CDR3 protein: CATSRALPGRRQYF

clone size: few
CDR3 length: 15
J gene: TRBJ2-5
V gene: TRBV6-1
D gene: TRBD2
CDR3 DNA: TGTGCCAGCCCAGACCGCGGGAGGGCCTGGGAGACCCAGTACTTC
CDR3 protein: CASPDRGRAWETQYF

clone size: -
CDR3 length: 14
J gene: TRBJ1-2
V gene: TRBV24-1
D gene: -
CDR3 DNA: TGTGCCACCAGTTCCCGTGTACTTCCCTATGGCTACACCTTC
CDR3 protein: CATSSRVLPYGYTF

clone size: many
CDR3 length: 15
J gene: TRBJ1-1
V gene: TRBV6-1
D gene: -
CDR3 DNA: TGTGCCAGCATGAGGGCCGTGTTACTGAACACTGAAGCTTTCTTT
CDR3 protein: CASMRAVLLNTEAFF

clone size: -
CDR3 length: 14
J gene: TRBJ2-7
V gene: TRBV29-1
D gene: -
CDR3 DNA: TGCAGCGTTGAAACAGGGCTGCACTCCTACGAGCAGTACTTC
CDR3 protein: CSVETGLHSYEQYF

clone size: many
CDR3 length: 15
J gene: TRBJ1-5
V gene: TRBV6-1
D gene: -
CDR3 DNA: TGTGCCAGCAGTGACGAGAGGGGTAGCAATCAGCCCCAGCATTTT
CDR3 protein: CASSDERGSNQPQHF

clone size: few
CDR3 length: 11
J gene: TRBJ2-7
V gene: TRBV29-1
D gene: -
CDR3 DNA: TGCAGCGTAGGGGCCCGTGGGGAGCAGTACTTC
CDR3 protein: CSVGARGEQYF

clone size: many
CDR3 length: 18
J gene: TRBJ2-5
V gene: TRBV6-5
D gene: TRBD1
CDR3 DNA: TGTGCCAGCAGTTACTCGAAGGGGACAGGGCGGATCCAAGAGACCCAGTACTTC
CDR3 protein: CASSYSKGTGRIQETQYF

clone size: -
CDR3 length: 15
J gene: TRBJ2-7
V gene: TRBV3-1
D gene: TRBD2
CDR3 DNA: TGTGCCAGCAGACTACTAGCGGGAGGGCCCGGAGAGCAGTGCTTC
CDR3 protein: CASRLLAGGPGEQCF

clone size: few
CDR3 length: 18
J gene: TRBJ2-7
V gene: TRBV4-3
D gene: TRBD2
CDR3 DNA: TGCGCCAGCAGCCAGGAGGGACTAGCGGGAGGTACTGCCTACGAGCAGTACTTC
CDR3 protein: CASSQEGLAGGTAYEQYF

clone size: -
CDR3 length: 18
J gene: TRBJ2-3
V gene: TRBV6-1
D gene: TRBD2
CDR3 DNA: TGTGCCAGCAGGTCCCACGGACTAGCGGGGGTACTACCTGATACGCAGTATTTT
CDR3 protein: CASRSHGLAGVLPDTQYF

clone size: many
CDR3 length: 16
J gene: TRBJ2-5
V gene: TRBV10-3
D gene: TRBD2
CDR3 DNA: TGTGCCATCAGTGGACTAGCGGGGGACCTGGGGGAGACCCAGTACTTC
CDR3 protein: CAISGLAGDLGETQYF

clone size: -
CDR3 length: 14
J gene: TRBJ1-1
V gene: TRBV2
D gene: -
CDR3 DNA: TGTGCCAGCAGTGGCGACGGTACGAACACTGAAGCTTTCTTT
CDR3 protein: CASSGDGTNTEAFF

clone size: many
CDR3 length: 10
J gene: TRBJ2-7
V gene: TRBV20-1
D gene: -
CDR3 DNA: TGCAGTGCTAGAGGGACTGCCTGGTACTTC
CDR3 protein: CSARGTAWYF

clone size: -
CDR3 length: 14
J gene: TRBJ2-5
V gene: TRBV25-1
D gene: TRBD1
CDR3 DNA: TGTGCCAGCAGATCCACAGGGGAGCAAGAGACCCAGTACTTC
CDR3 protein: CASRSTGEQETQYF

clone size: -
CDR3 length: 17
J gene: TRBJ2-1
V gene: TRBV28
D gene: TRBD2
CDR3 DNA: TGTGCCAGCAGTTTATTTACTAGCGGGACCTCCTACAATGAGCAGTTCTTC
CDR3 protein: CASSLFTSGTSYNEQFF

clone size: many
CDR3 length: 16
J gene: TRBJ2-1
V gene: TRBV10-3
D gene: -
CDR3 DNA: TGTGCCATCAGTGAGTCGGCATCTATAAGGGACAATGAGCAGTTCTTC
CDR3 protein: CAISESASIRDNEQFF

clone size: many
CDR3 length: 16
J gene: TRBJ1-5
V gene: TRBV24-1
D gene: -
CDR3 DNA: TGTGCCACCAGGCGCCGTCGGGAATTTTACAATCAGCCCCAGCATTTT
CDR3 protein: CATRRRREFYNQPQHF

clone size: -
CDR3 length: 15
J gene: TRBJ2-7
V gene: TRBV27
D gene: -
CDR3 DNA: TGTGCCAGCATCGGTCAGTGGGGGGCGAGGGGCGAGCAGTACTTC
CDR3 protein: CASIGQWGARGEQYF

clone size: -
CDR3 length: 14
J gene: TRBJ1-2
V gene: TRBV5-1
D gene: -
CDR3 DNA: TGCGCCAGCAGCTTGGCCGAGAAGGGCGATGGCTACACCTTC
CDR3 protein: CASSLAEKGDGYTF